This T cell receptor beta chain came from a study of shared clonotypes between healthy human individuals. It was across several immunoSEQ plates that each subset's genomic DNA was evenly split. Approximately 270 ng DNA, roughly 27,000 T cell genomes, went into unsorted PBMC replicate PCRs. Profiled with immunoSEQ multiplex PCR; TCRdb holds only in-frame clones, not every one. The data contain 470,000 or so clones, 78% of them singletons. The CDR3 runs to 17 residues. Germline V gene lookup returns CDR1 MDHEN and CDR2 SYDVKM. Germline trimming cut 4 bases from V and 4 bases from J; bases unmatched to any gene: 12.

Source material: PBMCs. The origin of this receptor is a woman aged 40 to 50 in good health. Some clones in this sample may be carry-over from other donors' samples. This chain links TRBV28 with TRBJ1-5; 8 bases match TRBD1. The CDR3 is CASSSPSPGQDNQPQHF. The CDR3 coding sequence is TGTGCCAGCAGTTCCCCCTCACCGGGACAGGATAATCAGCCCCAGCATTTT.